This TCR beta chain was sequenced in a study of T cell repertoires in cytomegalovirus infection. The CDR3 loop spans 16 amino acids. The germline V gene has CDR1 SGHVS and CDR2 FNYEAQ. V lost 1 base to trimming and J lost 9 bases; unmatched junction nucleotides: 10. Each CDR3 protein gets one entry after TCRdb re-called the reads with MiXCR. The sample records 600,000 to 800,000 distinct CDR3 sequences, around 24% being singletons. The TCR was taken from a human donor in good health (CMV status not recorded). Some clones in this sample may be carry-over from other donors' samples. The genes are TRBV7-6 and TRBJ2-1, with 9 bases that match TRBD2. The specimen was CD8+ T cells from PBMCs. The CDR3 loop is CASSLELAGGRGEQFF. For the CDR3, the DNA is TGTGCCAGCAGCTTAGAGCTGGCGGGGGGGCGCGGTGAGCAGTTCTTC.